These 11 T cell receptor beta chains were sequenced from one sample in a study of T cells in Graves' hyperthyroidism and ophthalmopathy. Amplification of TCR beta CDR3 regions used RNA as the template. HTBI primers were the set used in a first-round RT-PCR of the TCR CDR3. One entry per CDR3 protein results from TCRdb running MiXCR on the multiplex PCR reads. The data hold 500,000 to 650,000 distinct CDR3 sequences, with about a sixth observed a single time. The sequenced sample was blood. These receptor sequences come from a woman between 18 and 29 years old with Graves' ophthalmopathy.

Many counts were recorded for this clonotype. V and J are TRBV5-6 and TRBJ2-1; 8 bases agree with TRBD2. CDR3 length: 13 residues. Germline CDR1 SGHDT, CDR2 YYEEEE. V trimming: 4 bases; J trimming: 10 bases; junction bases outside the gene matches: 7. The CDR3: CASSLGTSWEQFF. In nucleotides, the CDR3 is TGTGCCAGCAGCCTTGGGACTAGTTGGGAGCAGTTCTTC.

The chain joins TRBV5-4 to TRBJ2-3; D perhaps matches TRBD2 (6 bases). Trimming stripped 5 bases from V and 5 bases from J, with 30 bases between. The CDR3 sequence is 19 residues long. In germline, CDR1 is SGHNT, CDR2 YYREEE (reference sequence). CDR3 loop: CASSLPVGGLGSRLDTQYF. The CDR3 nucleotides read TGTGCCAGCAGTCTACCGGTGGGGGGTCTCGGTTCGCGTTTAGATACGCAGTATTTT. Full variable domain (remainder filled in from reference TRBV5-4 and TRBJ2-3): ETGVTQSPTHLIKTRGQQVTLRCSSQSGHNTVSWYQQALGQGPQFIFQYYREEENGRGNFPPRFSGLQFPNYSSELNVNALELDDSALYLCASSLPVGGLGSRLDTQYFGPGTRLTVL.

The J gene is TRBJ2-7, the V gene TRBV30; possible D gene TRBD1, 6 bases. The germline V and J ends were trimmed by 5 bases and 4 bases, with 15 bases remaining between them. The CDR3 has 13 residues. The germline V gene encodes CDR1 GTSNPN and CDR2 SVGIG (reference sequence). In DNA, the CDR3 is TGTGCCTGGGCCCGGGACATCATTTACGAGCAGTACTTC. The encoded protein is CAWARDIIYEQYF.

This clonotype has at least ten counts. This chain connects TRBV28 to TRBJ1-2; D gene uncertain. From germline, CDR1 is MDHEN and CDR2 SYDVKM. V was trimmed by 3 bases and J by 3 bases, leaving 8 bases between them. CDR3 length: 13 amino acids. The CDR3 coding sequence is TGTGCCAGCAGTTTCATGGCGGACTATGGCTACACCTTC. This gives the protein CASSFMADYGYTF.

The gene calls are TRBV6-5 and TRBJ1-4; perhaps TRBD1 as D (5 bases). V lost 0 bases and J 1 base, leaving 18 bases between the germline ends. CDR3 length equals 19 residues. Looked up from germline, CDR1 is MNHEY and CDR2 is SVGAGI. For the CDR3, the DNA is TGTGCCAGCAGTTACTCGACAGCCCGGAGGGTCGGAACTAATGAAAAACTGTTTTTT. The encoded protein is CASSYSTARRVGTNEKLFF.

The table lists this clonotype with a few counts. V and J are TRBV19 and TRBJ1-5; 10 positions match TRBD1. Trimming at V came to 6 bases and at J to 3 bases, leaving 8 bases not matched to a gene. The CDR3 sequence is 16 residues long. Germline assignment: CDR1 LNHDA and CDR2 SQIVND (reference sequence). The CDR3 reads CASRQEDRGDNQPQHF. CDR3 nucleotides: TGTGCCAGTAGGCAAGAGGACAGGGGGGACAATCAGCCCCAGCATTTT.

The V gene is TRBV9, the J gene TRBJ2-4; 7 nucleotides agree with TRBD2. Germline CDR1 reads SGDLS; CDR2 reads YYNGEE. This CDR3 has 18 residues. J was trimmed by 0 bases and V by 3 bases; bases with no gene match: 12. The CDR3 loop is CASSGGGGLGLAKNIQYF. CDR3 DNA sequence: TGTGCCAGCAGCGGCGGGGGTGGGTTAGGCCTAGCCAAAAACATTCAGTACTTC.

At least ten counts were recorded for this clonotype. V and J are TRBV20-1 and TRBJ2-2; D is perhaps TRBD1 or TRBD2 (5 bases each). Germline loops: CDR1 DFQATT, CDR2 SNEGSKA (reference sequence). There are 17 residues in the CDR3. With 0 bases removed from V and 0 bases from J, the gap between germline ends came to 14 bases. The CDR3 DNA follows: TGCAGTGCTAGAGAGGACTGGGGCGACGCGAACACCGGGGAGCTGTTTTTT. Its protein product is CSAREDWGDANTGELFF.

In this sample, this clonotype turned up many times. This sequence joins TRBV30 and TRBJ1-3; D uncertain. CDR1 and CDR2 (germline): GTSNPN, SVGIG (reference sequence). This CDR3 comprises 13 residues. V was clipped by 5 bases and J by 4 bases, with 12 bases between them. The CDR3 nucleotides read TGTGCCTGGGGAGATTTGCGAGGAAACACCATATATTTT. Protein product: CAWGDLRGNTIYF. The full variable domain, with the rest looked up from reference TRBV30 and TRBJ1-3, is SQTIHQWPATLVQPVGSPLSLECTVEGTSNPNLYWYRQAAGRGLQLLFYSVGIGQISSEVPQNLSASRPQDRQFILSSKKLLLSDSGFYLCAWGDLRGNTIYFGEGSWLTVV.

The table lists this clonotype with a few counts. This chain joins TRBV29-1 and TRBJ2-6; D is tentatively TRBD1 or TRBD2 (5 bases each). Trimming removed 7 bases from V and 0 bases from J, with 13 bases in between. Looked up from germline, CDR1 is SQVTM and CDR2 is ANQGSEA. The CDR3 has 15 residues. The CDR3 sequence: CSAAGTTSGANVLTF. In DNA, the CDR3 is TGCAGCGCAGCCGGGACCACCTCTGGGGCCAACGTCCTGACTTTC. The complete variable domain, with remaining parts taken from reference TRBV29-1 and TRBJ2-6, reads SAVISQKPSRDICQRGTSLTIQCQVDSQVTMMFWYRQQPGQSLTLIATANQGSEATYESGFVIDKFPISRPNLTFSTLTVSNMSPEDSSIYLCSAAGTTSGANVLTFGAGSRLTVL.

For the CDR3, the DNA is TGTGCCTGGAGTGCAGGGGGTCAGGGGGCACGCCTAAATCAGCCCCAGCATTTT. Translating gives CAWSAGGQGARLNQPQHF. The chain carries TRBV30 and TRBJ1-5, with 8 bases identical to TRBD1. The V and J ends lost 1 base and 4 bases, in that order; junction bases with no gene match: 15. The germline V gene encodes CDR1 GTSNPN and CDR2 SVGIG (reference sequence). The CDR3 runs to 18 residues.